This TCR beta chain was observed in a study of T cell changes during pregnancy in multiple sclerosis. With V trimmed by 3 bases and J by 4 bases, 5 bases remained unmatched. The CDR3 sequence is 15 residues long. The V gene's germline CDR1 is KGHSH and CDR2 LQKENI. Repertoires were generated with immunoSEQ multiplex PCR, while TCRdb's copy carries only in-frame clones and drops some. The data contain about 100,000 clones, 90% of them singletons. The sequence was obtained from a female donor in good health, enrolled as a control in a pregnancy study. Sequenced here: peripheral blood, sampled in the second trimester of pregnancy. The V call is TRBV18, the J call TRBJ1-5; TRBD1 matches 8 bases. CDR3: CASSPGQGWNQPQHF. For the CDR3, the DNA is TGTGCCAGCTCACCTGGACAGGGATGGAATCAGCCCCAGCATTTT.